These 9 T cell receptor beta chains were sequenced from one sample in a study of regulatory T cells in long-lasting Graves disease. Time point: newly diagnosed GD, antithyroid drugs for less than 3 months. Extracted RNA from PBMCs served as the source of the TCR library. According to the study, TCR beta libraries were built with iRepertoire HTBI primers and CDR3-region Arm-PCR. Each CDR3 protein gets one entry after TCRdb re-called the multiplex PCR reads with MiXCR. The profile covers 350,000 to 450,000 distinct CDR3 sequences, with about 11% appearing a single time and over 15% taken by the ten largest. This same sample was also taken into another study, of T cells in Graves' hyperthyroidism and ophthalmopathy.

Specimen: peripheral blood mononuclear cells (PBMCs), collected at new diagnosis, from a patient treated with antithyroid drugs. Source of these receptors: a woman aged 18-29 years with Graves disease.

In DNA form, the CDR3 reads TGTGCCAGCAGCTTTCGCCGACAGGACAATCAGCCCCAGCATTTT. Encoded protein: CASSFRRQDNQPQHF. The V call is TRBV7-2, the J call TRBJ1-5, with a weak D call TRBD1 (6 bases). Germline CDR1 reads SGHTA; CDR2 reads FQGNSA. The CDR3 has 15 amino acids. Between the trimmed V and J ends, which lost 3 bases and 3 bases, there was a span of 12 bases.

The sample holds many counts of this clonotype. V is TRBV20-1 and J is TRBJ1-5; TRBD1 agrees at 9 bases. With V trimmed by 0 bases and J by 6 bases, 18 bases remained unmatched. CDR1 DFQATT and CDR2 SNEGSKA come from the germline V gene (reference sequence). This CDR3 has 19 amino acids. DNA of the CDR3: TGCAGTGCTAGAGATCATTATGCGTGGGGACAGGGAAGACCTCAGCCCCAGCATTTT. Its translation is CSARDHYAWGQGRPQPQHF.

This clonotype was observed many times. One end of the junction is discordant with germline, which a read error may explain. The J gene is TRBJ2-2, the V gene TRBV28, with D perhaps matching TRBD2 (5 bases). The length of the CDR3 is 14 residues. Germline V CDR1 and CDR2: MDHEN, SYDVKM. The CDR3 nucleotides are TGTGCCGGCAGTTATTCGGGATTCACCGGGGAGCTGTTTTTT. It yields the protein CAGSYSGFTGELFF. Drawing the rest from reference TRBV28 and TRBJ2-2, the complete variable domain is DVKVTQSSRYLVKRTGEKVFLECVQDMDHENMFWYRQDPGLGLRLIYFSYDVKMKEKGDIPEGYSVSREKKERFSLILESASTNQTSMYLCAGSYSGFTGELFFGEGSRLTVL.

Many counts were recorded for this clonotype. The gene calls are TRBV28 and TRBJ2-7, with a tentative D call TRBD1 (6 bases). Germline V lookup: CDR1 MDHEN, CDR2 SYDVKM. This CDR3 contains 15 residues. The V end lost 5 bases, the J end lost 0 bases, and 14 bases lay between the germline ends. CDR3 sequence: CASSLRGWSSYEQYF. The CDR3 DNA is TGTGCCAGCAGTCTCAGGGGTTGGAGCTCCTACGAGCAGTACTTC.

This clonotype has more than one count but fewer than ten. The V and J genes are TRBV4-1 and TRBJ1-5; D remains unclear. This CDR3 has 15 amino acids. V was clipped by 1 base and J by 0 bases, with 7 bases between them. The germline gives CDR1 MGHRA, CDR2 YSYEKL. The chain's CDR3 is CASSQGRGSNQPQHF. DNA for the CDR3: TGCGCCAGCAGCCAAGGGAGAGGTAGCAATCAGCCCCAGCATTTT.

This clonotype was observed many times. The chain has TRBV27 and TRBJ2-5, with 9 bases matching TRBD2. TRBJ2-1 explains the end of the DNA better; the J call may be wrong. This CDR3 is 16 amino acids long. The germline gives CDR1 MNHEY, CDR2 SMNVEV (reference sequence). The CDR3 loop reads CASVSPGLAPWGEQFF. For the CDR3, the DNA is TGTGCCAGCGTCAGTCCGGGACTAGCCCCGTGGGGTGAGCAGTTCTTC.

The chain recombines TRBV6-1 with TRBJ2-3, with 12 bases aligning to TRBD2. This CDR3 spans 16 amino acids. The V gene's germline CDR1 is MNHNS and CDR2 SASEGT. The V segment lost 6 bases and the J segment 4 bases; nucleotides outside the gene matches: 8. The CDR3 DNA is TGTGCCAGCAGCCAAAGACTAGCGGGGGCAGCAGATACGCAGTATTTT. It codes for CASSQRLAGAADTQYF.

At least ten counts were recorded for this clonotype. The rearrangement links TRBV28 to TRBJ2-1; 9 bases agree with TRBD2. In germline, CDR1 is MDHEN, CDR2 SYDVKM. V trimming: 4 bases; J trimming: 0 bases; junction bases outside the gene matches: 16. The CDR3 runs 20 residues. CDR3 DNA sequence: TGTGCCAGCAGTTCTTTCGCGGGAGGGATACCCTTTAGCTCCTACAATGAGCAGTTCTTC. Protein sequence: CASSSFAGGIPFSSYNEQFF.

The chain employs TRBV19 and TRBJ2-1; possibly TRBD1 for D (6 bases). The CDR3 is 13 amino acids. Per the germline V gene, CDR1 is LNHDA and CDR2 is SQIVND (reference sequence). V was shortened by 8 bases and J by 7 bases, with 15 bases between the two germline ends. The CDR3 DNA reads TGTGCCAGTCAAGCAGGGGTGTGGAATGAGCAGTTCTTC. This translates into CASQAGVWNEQFF.